This TCR beta chain was found in a study of T cell changes during pregnancy in multiple sclerosis. Trimming cost V 11 bases and J 4 bases, with 12 bases left between them. The CDR3 has 12 amino acids. Germline CDR1 reads SEHNR; CDR2 reads FQNEAQ (reference sequence). In this sample, this clone turned up once. TCRdb keeps only in-frame clones here, not all; method: immunoSEQ multiplex PCR. Of tens of thousands of clones listed, about nine tenths are singletons. Sequencing was performed on CD4+ T cells from peripheral blood mononuclear cells, taken before pregnancy. The source is a female donor with multiple sclerosis, enrolled in a pregnancy study. The rearrangement links TRBV7-9 to TRBJ1-3; D is unresolved. CDR3 nucleotide sequence: TGTGCCGGCCGGGCGGGAGGAAACACCATATATTTT. It yields the protein CAGRAGGNTIYF.